What follows is one TCR beta chain and its context. At one end, the junction sequence differs from germline, possibly due to a read error. The CDR3 runs to 15 residues. The germline V gene encodes CDR1 MNHEY and CDR2 SMNVEV (reference sequence). Sequencing was performed with immunoSEQ multiplex PCR; in TCRdb, only in-frame clones are kept and a portion is missing. Of approximately 50,000 clones in the sample, roughly 95% were seen once. The data were obtained in a study of T cell changes during pregnancy in multiple sclerosis. This TCR was recovered from a female donor with multiple sclerosis, enrolled in a pregnancy study. The chain recombines TRBV27 with TRBJ2-1; 12 bases are shared with TRBD2. The material was CD4+ T cells from peripheral blood mononuclear cells, obtained in the third trimester of pregnancy. CDR3 region: CASSLLAGGYTEQFF. The CDR3 nucleotides are TGTGCCAGCAGTTTACTAGCGGGAGGGTACACTGAGCAGTTCTTC.